This passage covers 3 T cell receptor beta chains from one sample sequenced in a study of blood T cells in healthy people across ages. Sample-barcoded 5' priming and a J-beta primer mix drove a second PCR of about 6 to 11 cycles. TCRdb re-analysed the 5' RACE reads in MiXCR, keeping a single row per CDR3 protein. The top ten hold 20% to 25% of the sample, which has around 1,900,000 distinct CDR3 sequences, about 39% seen once. Sequencing was done on a sample of blood. These receptors originate from a human donor in good health.

On this clonotype: The germline gene is not matched at one end of the junction; a read error may be the cause. The rearrangement joins TRBV2 to TRBJ2-6; D is perhaps TRBD1 (5 bases). Germline V gene sequence: CDR1 SNHLY, CDR2 FYNNEI. This CDR3 region has 16 residues. CDR3 bases: TGTGCCAGCAGTGTCGTTAGACTGTCTGGGGCCAACGTCCCGACTTTC. Its translation is CASSVVRLSGANVPTF.

On this clonotype: This could be a read error, since a much larger clone is one nucleotide away. The chain is built from TRBV29-1 and TRBJ2-3; D gene uncertain. In germline, CDR1 is SQVTM, CDR2 ANQGSEA. The length of the CDR3 is 12 residues. The CDR3 is CSGESAADTQYF. Written as DNA, the CDR3 is TGCAGCGGTGAATCGGCCGCAGATACGCAGTATTTT.

For this clonotype: The junction departs from the called germline gene at one end, perhaps through a read error. V gene TRBV6-5 combines with J gene TRBJ1-2; the D is unclear. This CDR3 comprises 15 residues. Per the germline V gene, CDR1 is MNHEY and CDR2 is SVGAGI. CDR3 sequence: CANSYSIETNYGYTF. The CDR3 coding sequence is TGTGCCAACAGTTACTCGATAGAGACTAACTATGGCTACACCTTC.